This T cell receptor (beta chain) was sequenced for a study of blood T cell repertoires in COVID-19. Study-wide context: Both acute and convalescent COVID-19 samples were obtained from the United States, Italy and Spain. PBMCs, B-cell-depleted T cells, or T cells provided the cDNA or gDNA that made up the material.

Authors' methods: Scientists estimated how many nucleated cells there were by amplifying reference gene primers. Assay used: immunoSEQ multiplex PCR; TCRdb lists only in-frame clones, some missing. Clone size and V and J calls were adopted from that table, with D and trimming inferred from the DNA. The sample holds tens of thousands of clones; 85% to 90% are singletons and the top ten take 5% to 6%. This CDR3 has 15 residues. Germline V gene data show CDR1 as SGHRS and CDR2 as YFSETQ. Trimming removed 4 bases at V and 3 bases at J, with 16 bases between. This receptor was taken from a man aged 35-49 years with active COVID-19. Sequencing used peripheral blood. The chain couples TRBV5-1 to TRBJ1-1; tentative D call: TRBD1 (5 bases). This chain's CDR3 is CASSVVRGEDTEAFF. The CDR3 DNA reads TGCGCCAGCAGCGTGGTTAGGGGCGAGGACACTGAAGCTTTCTTT.